The source of this T cell receptor (beta chain) is a study of molecular identifiers for immune sequencing clone quantification. Study conclusions and caveats: Barcode collisions between identical TCR molecules could shrink estimates of highly expanded clone sizes.

This clonotype was seen ten or more times. What it binds is unknown. Bulk TCR libraries used previously described methods and listed TCR primers. TCRdb recomputed calls from the PCR reads with MiXCR, one row per CDR3 protein. The sample lists about 630,000 distinct CDR3 sequences, around 25% seen once, with about 0.78% in the top ten. Trimming stripped 1 base from V and 1 base from J, with 9 bases between. The germline V gene has CDR1 KGHDR and CDR2 SFDVKD. This CDR3 spans 16 amino acids. The receptor's source is a human donor in good health. Some libraries in this study had Jurkat cell RNA spiked in. V usage is TRBV24-1 and J usage is TRBJ2-2; no definite D call. Source material: naive CD8+ T cells from blood, with Jurkat cell RNA spiked in. This sample's subset: FACS-sorted CD8+CD4-CCR7+CD45RA+ naive T cells. CDR3 in DNA: TGTGCCACCAGTGATTTTGAGACATTGAACACCGGGGAGCTGTTTTTT. This encodes CATSDFETLNTGELFF.